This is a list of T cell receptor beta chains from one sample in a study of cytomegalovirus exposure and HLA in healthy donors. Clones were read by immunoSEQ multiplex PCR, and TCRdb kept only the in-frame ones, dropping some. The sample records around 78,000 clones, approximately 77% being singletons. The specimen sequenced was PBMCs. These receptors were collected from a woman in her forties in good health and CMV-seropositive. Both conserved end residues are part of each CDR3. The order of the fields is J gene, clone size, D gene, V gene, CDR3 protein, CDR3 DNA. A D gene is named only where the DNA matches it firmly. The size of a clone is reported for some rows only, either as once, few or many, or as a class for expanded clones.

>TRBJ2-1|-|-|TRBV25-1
CASSLSGYWNEQFF
TGTGCCAGCAGTCTTTCCGGTTACTGGAATGAGCAGTTCTTC
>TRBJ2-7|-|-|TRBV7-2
CASSFDEGGEQYF
TGTGCCAGCAGCTTTGACGAAGGGGGCGAGCAGTACTTC
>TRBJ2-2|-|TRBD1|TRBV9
CASSRTGTNTGELFF
TGTGCCAGCAGTAGGACAGGGACGAACACCGGGGAGCTGTTTTTT
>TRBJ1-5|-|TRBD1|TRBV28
CASSLRTGGSNQPQHF
TGTGCCAGCAGTTTACGGACAGGGGGGAGCAATCAGCCCCAGCATTTT
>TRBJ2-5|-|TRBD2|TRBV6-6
CASSTGLASQETQYF
TGTGCCAGCAGTACGGGACTAGCGAGTCAGGAGACCCAGTACTTC
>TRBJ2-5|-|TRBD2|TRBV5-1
CASSWTSGGIQETQYF
TGCGCCAGCAGCTGGACTAGCGGGGGAATACAAGAGACCCAGTACTTC
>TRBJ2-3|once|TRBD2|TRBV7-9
CASSSTSGGWDTQYF
TGTGCCAGCAGCTCGACTAGCGGGGGTTGGGATACGCAGTATTTT
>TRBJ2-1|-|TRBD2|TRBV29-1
CSVEETSSGNEQFF
TGCAGCGTTGAAGAGACTAGCTCGGGGAATGAGCAGTTCTTC
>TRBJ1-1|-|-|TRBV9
CASKGTEGTEAFF
TGTGCCAGCAAGGGTACGGAGGGCACTGAAGCTTTCTTT
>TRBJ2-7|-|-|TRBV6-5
CASSNGGTREQYF
TGTGCCAGCAGCAACGGGGGAACACGCGAGCAGTACTTC
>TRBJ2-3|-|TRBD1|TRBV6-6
CASNTRQGRGDTQYF
TGTGCCAGCAATACCCGACAGGGTAGAGGTGATACGCAGTATTTT
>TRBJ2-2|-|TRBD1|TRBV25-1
CASSGTTGTGNTGELFF
TGTGCCAGCAGTGGGACGACGGGGACAGGGAATACCGGGGAGCTGTTTTTT